The clone carrying this T cell receptor beta chain appeared a few times. Its antigen is currently unknown. Germline V gene sequence: CDR1 SGHDT, CDR2 YYEEEE. The V gene lost 0 bases and the J gene lost 6 bases, with 18 bases spanning the gap. The CDR3 totals 16 residues. The data derive from a study of cytotoxic CD8 clonotypes in ibrutinib-treated CLL. In the study overall: Partial response occurred in approximately 25 patients and complete response in 2; at median approximately 70 months, 14 remained remitted and some 12 progressed.

TCRdb's copy holds only in-frame clones and misses some; the assay was immunoSEQ multiplex PCR. The repertoire holds over 75,000 clones, about 78% seen once, with less than 35% in the top ten. Study results and caveats: Clonality climbed at ibrutinib response, then dropped toward baseline at progression.

V and J are TRBV5-6 and TRBJ1-1; perhaps TRBD1 as D (6 bases). This receptor was taken from a human donor with chronic lymphocytic leukemia. The source was PBMCs, collected after 12 months of ibrutinib treatment. CDR3 protein: CASSLVGVGGRAEAFF. The CDR3 DNA reads TGTGCCAGCAGCTTGGTGGGAGTTGGGGGGCGCGCTGAAGCTTTCTTT. The full variable domain, rest sourced from reference TRBV5-6 and TRBJ1-1, is DAGVTQSPTHLIKTRGQQVTLRCSPKSGHDTVSWYQQALGQGPQFIFQYYEEEERQRGNFPDRFSGHQFPNYSSELNVNALLLGDSALYLCASSLVGVGGRAEAFFGQGTRLTVV.